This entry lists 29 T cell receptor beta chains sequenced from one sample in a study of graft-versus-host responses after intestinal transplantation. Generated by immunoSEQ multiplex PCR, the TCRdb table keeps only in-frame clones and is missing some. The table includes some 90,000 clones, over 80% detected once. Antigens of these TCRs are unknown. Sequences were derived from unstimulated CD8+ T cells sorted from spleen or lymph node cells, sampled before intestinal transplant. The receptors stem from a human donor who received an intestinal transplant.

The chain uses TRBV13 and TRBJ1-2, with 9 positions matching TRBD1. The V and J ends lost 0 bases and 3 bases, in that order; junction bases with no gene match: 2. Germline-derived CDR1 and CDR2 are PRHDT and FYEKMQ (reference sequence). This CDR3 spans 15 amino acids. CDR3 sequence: CASSLGTGGHYGYTF. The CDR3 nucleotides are TGTGCCAGCAGCTTAGGGACAGGGGGGCACTATGGCTACACCTTC.

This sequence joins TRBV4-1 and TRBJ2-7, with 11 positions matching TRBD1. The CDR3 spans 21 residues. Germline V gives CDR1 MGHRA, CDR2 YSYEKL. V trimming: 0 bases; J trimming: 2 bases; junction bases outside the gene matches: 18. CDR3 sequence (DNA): TGCGCCAGCAGCCAAGATCGACTTAGTTCCGGGACAGGGGGGAACCCCTACGAGCAGTACTTC. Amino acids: CASSQDRLSSGTGGNPYEQYF.

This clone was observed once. The CDR3 reads CASSTRLAGVNEQYF. The CDR3 nucleotides are TGTGCCAGCAGCACCCGACTAGCGGGAGTGAACGAGCAGTACTTC. The chain links TRBV13 to TRBJ2-7; 12 bases line up with TRBD2. The CDR3 consists of 15 residues. Germline V lookup: CDR1 PRHDT, CDR2 FYEKMQ (reference sequence). The V segment lost 5 bases and the J segment 5 bases; nucleotides outside the gene matches: 7.

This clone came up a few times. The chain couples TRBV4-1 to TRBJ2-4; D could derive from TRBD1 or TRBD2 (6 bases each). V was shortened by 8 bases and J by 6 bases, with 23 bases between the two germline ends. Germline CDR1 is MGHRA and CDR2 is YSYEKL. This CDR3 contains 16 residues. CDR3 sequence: CASAPAEGGGSNIQYF. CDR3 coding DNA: TGCGCCAGCGCACCGGCTGAGGGGGGAGGCTCAAACATTCAGTACTTC.

The CDR3 sequence: CASSLRIPYEQYF. In DNA, the CDR3 is TGCGCCAGCAGCTTACGGATTCCCTACGAGCAGTACTTC. The chain carries TRBV5-1 and TRBJ2-7; no definite D call. This CDR3 has 13 amino acids. Germline loops: CDR1 SGHRS, CDR2 YFSETQ. Trimming took 2 bases from V and 2 from J, leaving 8 bases between them.

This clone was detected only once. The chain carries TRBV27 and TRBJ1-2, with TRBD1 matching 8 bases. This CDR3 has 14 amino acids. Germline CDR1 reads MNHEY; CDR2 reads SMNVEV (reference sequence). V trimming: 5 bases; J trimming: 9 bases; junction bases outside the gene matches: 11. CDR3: CASSADREERRYTF. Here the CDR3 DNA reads TGTGCCAGCAGTGCGGACAGGGAAGAAAGGCGCTACACCTTC.

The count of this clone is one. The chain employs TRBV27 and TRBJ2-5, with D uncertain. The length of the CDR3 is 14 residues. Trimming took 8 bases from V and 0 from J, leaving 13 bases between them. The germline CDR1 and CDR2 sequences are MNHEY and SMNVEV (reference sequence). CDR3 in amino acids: CASATQDYQETQYF. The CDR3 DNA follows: TGTGCCAGCGCCACTCAAGACTACCAAGAGACCCAGTACTTC.

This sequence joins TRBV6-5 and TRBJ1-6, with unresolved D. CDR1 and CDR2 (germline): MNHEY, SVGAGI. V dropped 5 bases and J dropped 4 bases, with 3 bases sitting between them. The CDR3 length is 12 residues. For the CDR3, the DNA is TGTGCCAGCAGTATGTATAATTCACCCCTCCACTTT. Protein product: CASSMYNSPLHF.

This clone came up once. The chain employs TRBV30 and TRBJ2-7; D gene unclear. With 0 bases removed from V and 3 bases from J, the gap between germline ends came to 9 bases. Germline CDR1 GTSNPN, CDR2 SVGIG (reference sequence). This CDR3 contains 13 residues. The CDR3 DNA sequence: TGTGCCTGGAGTGTTGGGGTTCTCTACGAGCAGTACTTC. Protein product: CAWSVGVLYEQYF.

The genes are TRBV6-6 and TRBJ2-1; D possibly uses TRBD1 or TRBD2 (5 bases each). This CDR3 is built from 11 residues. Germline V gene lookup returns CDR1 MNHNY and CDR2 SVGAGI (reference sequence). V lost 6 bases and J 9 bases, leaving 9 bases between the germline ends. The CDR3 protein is CASRGEIEQFF. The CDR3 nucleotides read TGTGCCAGCAGAGGGGAGATTGAGCAGTTCTTC.

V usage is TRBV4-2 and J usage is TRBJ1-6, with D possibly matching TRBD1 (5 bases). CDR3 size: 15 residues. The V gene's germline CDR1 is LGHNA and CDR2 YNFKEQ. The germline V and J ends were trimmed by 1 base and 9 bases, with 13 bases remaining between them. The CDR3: CASSQARDRSSPLHF. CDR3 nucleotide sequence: TGTGCCAGCAGCCAAGCACGTGACAGAAGTTCACCCCTCCACTTT.

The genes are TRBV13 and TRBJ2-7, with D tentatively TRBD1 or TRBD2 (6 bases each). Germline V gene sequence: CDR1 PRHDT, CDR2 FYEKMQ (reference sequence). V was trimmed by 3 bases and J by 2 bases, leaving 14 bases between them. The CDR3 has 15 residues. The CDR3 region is CASSFGQGRTYEQYF. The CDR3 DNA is TGTGCCAGCAGCTTTGGCCAGGGGAGGACCTACGAGCAGTACTTC.

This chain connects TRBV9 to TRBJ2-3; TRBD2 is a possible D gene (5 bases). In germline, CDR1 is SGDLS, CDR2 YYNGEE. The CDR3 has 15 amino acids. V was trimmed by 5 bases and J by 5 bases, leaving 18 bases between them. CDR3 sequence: CASSDSGNRRDTQYF. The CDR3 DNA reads TGTGCCAGCAGTGATTCCGGGAACCGAAGAGATACGCAGTATTTT.

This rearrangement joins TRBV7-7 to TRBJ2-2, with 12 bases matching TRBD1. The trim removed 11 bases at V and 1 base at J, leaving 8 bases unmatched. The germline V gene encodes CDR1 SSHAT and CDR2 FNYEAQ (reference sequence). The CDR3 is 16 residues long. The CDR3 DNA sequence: TGTGCCGTTCTCAGGGACAGGGGGCAGAACACCGGGGAGCTGTTTTTT. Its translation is CAVLRDRGQNTGELFF.

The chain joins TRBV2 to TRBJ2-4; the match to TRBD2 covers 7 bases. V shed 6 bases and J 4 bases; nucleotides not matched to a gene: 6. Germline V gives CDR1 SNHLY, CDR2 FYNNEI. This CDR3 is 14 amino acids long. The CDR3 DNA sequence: TGTGCCAGCAGGACGGGACTAATGAAAAACATTCAGTACTTC. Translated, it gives CASRTGLMKNIQYF.

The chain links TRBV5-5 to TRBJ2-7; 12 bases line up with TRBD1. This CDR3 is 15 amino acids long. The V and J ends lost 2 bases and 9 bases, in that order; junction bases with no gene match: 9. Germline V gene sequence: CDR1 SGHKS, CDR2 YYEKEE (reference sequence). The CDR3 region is CASSFSGTGGEAQYF. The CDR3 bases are TGTGCCAGCAGCTTTTCCGGGACAGGGGGCGAAGCGCAGTACTTC.

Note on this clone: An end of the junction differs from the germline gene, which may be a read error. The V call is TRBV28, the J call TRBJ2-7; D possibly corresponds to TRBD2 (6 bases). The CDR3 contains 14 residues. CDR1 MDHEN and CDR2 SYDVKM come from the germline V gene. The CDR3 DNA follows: TGTGCCTCTAGGGACTGGTCGATTGACTACGAGCAGCACTTC. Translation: CASRDWSIDYEQHF.

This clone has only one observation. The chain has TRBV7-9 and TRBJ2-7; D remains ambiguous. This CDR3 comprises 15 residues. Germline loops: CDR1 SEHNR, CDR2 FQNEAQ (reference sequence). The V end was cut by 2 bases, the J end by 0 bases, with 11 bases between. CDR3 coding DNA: TGTGCCAGCAGCTTAAGAGGTGGCACCTCCTACGAGCAGTACTTC. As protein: CASSLRGGTSYEQYF.

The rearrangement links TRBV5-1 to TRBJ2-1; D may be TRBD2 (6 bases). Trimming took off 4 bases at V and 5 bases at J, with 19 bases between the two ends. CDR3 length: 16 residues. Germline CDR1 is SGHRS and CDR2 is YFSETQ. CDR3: CASSPLRGGTHNEQFF. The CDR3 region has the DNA TGCGCCAGCAGCCCGCTGAGAGGAGGGACCCACAATGAGCAGTTCTTC.

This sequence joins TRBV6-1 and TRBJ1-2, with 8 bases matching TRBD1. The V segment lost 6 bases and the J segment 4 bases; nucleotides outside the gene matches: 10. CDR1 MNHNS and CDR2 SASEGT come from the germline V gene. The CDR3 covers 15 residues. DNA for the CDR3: TGTGCCAGCAGGGGAATCTTCGACAGGGGCTATGGCTACACCTTC. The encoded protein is CASRGIFDRGYGYTF.

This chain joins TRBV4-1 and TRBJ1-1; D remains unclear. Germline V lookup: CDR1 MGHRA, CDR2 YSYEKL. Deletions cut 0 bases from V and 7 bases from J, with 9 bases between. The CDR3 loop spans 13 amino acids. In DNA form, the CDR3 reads TGCGCCAGCAGCCAAGAAGGAGGGCGTGAAGCTTTCTTT. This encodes CASSQEGGREAFF.

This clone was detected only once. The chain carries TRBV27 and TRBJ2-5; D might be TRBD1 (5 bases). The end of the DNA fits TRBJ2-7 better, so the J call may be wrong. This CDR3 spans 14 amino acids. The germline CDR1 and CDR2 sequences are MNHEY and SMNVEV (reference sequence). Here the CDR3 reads CASGWAGKLYEQYF. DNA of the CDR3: TGTGCCAGCGGCTGGGCAGGGAAACTTTACGAGCAGTACTTC.

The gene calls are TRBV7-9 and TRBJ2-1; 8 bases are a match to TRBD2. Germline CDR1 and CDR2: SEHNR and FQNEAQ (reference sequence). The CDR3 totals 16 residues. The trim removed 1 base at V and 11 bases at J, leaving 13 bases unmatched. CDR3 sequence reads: CASSLVAGTRTAKQFF. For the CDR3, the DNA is TGTGCCAGCAGCTTAGTTGCCGGGACTAGAACAGCAAAGCAGTTCTTC.

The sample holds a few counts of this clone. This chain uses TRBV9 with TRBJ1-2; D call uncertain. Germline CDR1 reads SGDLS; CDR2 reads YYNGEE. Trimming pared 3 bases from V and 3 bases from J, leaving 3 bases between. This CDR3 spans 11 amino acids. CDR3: CASSADYGYTF. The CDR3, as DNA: TGTGCCAGCAGCGCCGACTATGGCTACACCTTC.

As DNA, the CDR3 is TGTGCCAGCAGTTTATTTGACACCGGGGAGCTGTTTTTT. It yields the protein CASSLFDTGELFF. The V gene is TRBV28, the J gene TRBJ2-2; D is unresolved. The CDR3 has 13 amino acids. Trimming took 1 base from V and 3 from J, leaving 3 bases between them. Germline V lookup: CDR1 MDHEN, CDR2 SYDVKM.

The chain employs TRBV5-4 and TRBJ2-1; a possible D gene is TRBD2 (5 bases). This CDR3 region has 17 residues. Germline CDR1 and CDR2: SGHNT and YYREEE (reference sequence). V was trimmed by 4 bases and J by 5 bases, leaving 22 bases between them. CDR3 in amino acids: CASSPPIEEVSDNEQFF. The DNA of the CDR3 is TGTGCCAGCAGCCCGCCGATTGAGGAGGTATCCGACAATGAGCAGTTCTTC.

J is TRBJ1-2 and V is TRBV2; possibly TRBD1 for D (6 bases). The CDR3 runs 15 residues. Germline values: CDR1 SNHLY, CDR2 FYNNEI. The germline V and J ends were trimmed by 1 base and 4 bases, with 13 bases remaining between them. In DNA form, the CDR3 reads TGTGCCAGCAGTGAAGGAGACAGGACCCCCTATGGCTACACCTTC. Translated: CASSEGDRTPYGYTF.

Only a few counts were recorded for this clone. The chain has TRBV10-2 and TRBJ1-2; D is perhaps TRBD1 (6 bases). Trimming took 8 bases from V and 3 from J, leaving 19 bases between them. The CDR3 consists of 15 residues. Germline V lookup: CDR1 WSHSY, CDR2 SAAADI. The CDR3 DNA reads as TGCGCCAGCTACAGACAGGCAGGATATGACTATGGCTACACCTTC. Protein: CASYRQAGYDYGYTF.

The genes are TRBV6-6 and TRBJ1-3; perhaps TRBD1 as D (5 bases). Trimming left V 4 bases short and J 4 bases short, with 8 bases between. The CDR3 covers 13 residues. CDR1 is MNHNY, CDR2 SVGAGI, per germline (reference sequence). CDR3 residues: CASSLGEGNTIYF. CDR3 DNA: TGTGCCAGCAGTTTAGGGGAAGGAAACACCATATATTTT.